This paragraph reports one TCR beta chain. The second PCR ran roughly 6 to 11 cycles with a sample-barcoded 5' primer and J-beta primers. TCRdb used MiXCR to reprocess the 5' RACE reads, holding one entry per CDR3 protein. The data hold under 1,100,000 distinct CDR3 sequences, with under 30% observed a single time. This sample was taken from a study of blood T cells in healthy people across ages. The germline CDR1 and CDR2 sequences are DFQATT and SNEGSKA (reference sequence). The V end lost 6 bases, the J end lost 6 bases, and 15 bases lay between the germline ends. The CDR3 length is 12 residues. This sample also appeared in a second study, on T cells of mothers and their children.

This sequence originates from a girl aged 2-10 years in good health. This chain links TRBV20-1 with TRBJ2-7; D is ambiguous. The sample was blood. In nucleotides, the CDR3 is TGCAGTGCCGGATGCAACGAAGCCGAGCAGTACTTC. Its protein product is CSAGCNEAEQYF.